Presented here are 13 T cell receptor beta chains from one specimen sequenced in a study of cytomegalovirus exposure and HLA in healthy donors. A multiplex PCR was run with 60 Vbeta primers and 13 Jbeta primers. TCRdb keeps only in-frame clones here, not all; method: immunoSEQ multiplex PCR. Altogether approximately 130,000 clones are present, around 75% being singletons, with the ten largest covering roughly 3.1%. The specimen was PBMCs. The receptors derive from a young man in good health and CMV-seronegative.

This clone was recorded a few times. This chain links TRBV7-2 with TRBJ2-3; D might be TRBD2 (6 bases). The CDR3 is made up of 17 amino acids. V lost 5 bases and J 2 bases, leaving 20 bases between the germline ends. Germline loops: CDR1 SGHTA, CDR2 FQGNSA. The CDR3 nucleotides are TGTGCCAGCAGCCCCCGCCTGGGCGGGGTATACACAGATACGCAGTATTTT. Translating it yields CASSPRLGGVYTDTQYF.

This clone was seen a single time. Here the CDR3 reads CASSLRDRGGNEQFF. Here the CDR3 DNA reads TGTGCCAGCAGCCTCCGGGACAGGGGGGGCAATGAGCAGTTCTTC. This chain links TRBV7-9 with TRBJ2-1; 11 nucleotides align to TRBD1. Germline V CDR1 and CDR2: SEHNR, FQNEAQ (reference sequence). With 5 bases clipped from V and 6 bases from J, the junction kept 6 bases outside the gene matches. The CDR3 spans 15 residues.

J is TRBJ2-5 and V is TRBV19, with 9 bases lining up with TRBD2. Germline CDR1 LNHDA, CDR2 SQIVND (reference sequence). The CDR3 is made up of 15 amino acids. J lost 4 bases, V lost 5 bases, and 8 bases had no gene match. Written as DNA, the CDR3 is TGTGCCAGTAGTGCGGGGGGGCCACAGGGAGAGACCCAGTACTTC. Protein: CASSAGGPQGETQYF.

This clone was observed a handful of times. The V and J genes are TRBV11-3 and TRBJ2-1, with a weak D call TRBD2 (6 bases). The CDR3 is 13 amino acids. V lost 1 base to trimming and J lost 13 bases, with 14 bases between them. Germline V CDR1 and CDR2: SGHNT, YENEEA. The CDR3 is CASSLGRVGPQFF. CDR3 in DNA: TGTGCCAGCAGCTTAGGGAGGGTCGGACCTCAGTTCTTC.

The chain links TRBV30 to TRBJ2-3, with 7 bases identical to TRBD2. Germline trimming cut 3 bases from V and 5 bases from J; bases unmatched to any gene: 8. Looked up from germline, CDR1 is GTSNPN and CDR2 is SVGIG (reference sequence). The CDR3 extends over 14 amino acids. CDR3 region: CAWRSSGRGDTQYF. In DNA form, the CDR3 reads TGTGCCTGGAGATCTAGCGGTAGAGGAGATACGCAGTATTTT.

The chain joins TRBV29-1 to TRBJ2-1; D is possibly TRBD1 (6 bases). CDR1 and CDR2 (germline): SQVTM, ANQGSEA. V dropped 4 bases and J dropped 0 bases, with 13 bases sitting between them. This CDR3 has 15 amino acids. The CDR3 region is CSVGRDTGSYNEQFF. The DNA for the CDR3 is TGCAGCGTTGGCCGGGACACTGGCTCCTACAATGAGCAGTTCTTC.

The rearrangement joins TRBV27 to TRBJ2-7; 7 positions agree with TRBD2. V shed 6 bases, J shed 4 bases, and the junction held 9 bases outside the gene matches. Germline V lookup: CDR1 MNHEY, CDR2 SMNVEV (reference sequence). The CDR3 length is 14 residues. In DNA, the CDR3 is TGTGCCAGCAGCCGAACTAGCGCGGAGTACGAGCAGTACTTC. It codes for CASSRTSAEYEQYF.

This clone appeared once. CDR3 nucleotide sequence: TGTGCCAGCAGTAATGACGGGAATCAGCCCCAGCATTTT. Its translation is CASSNDGNQPQHF. This rearrangement joins TRBV2 to TRBJ1-5; no definite D call. The V end was cut by 5 bases, the J end by 4 bases, with 9 bases between. This CDR3 spans 13 amino acids. The V gene's germline CDR1 is SNHLY and CDR2 FYNNEI. Filled out from reference TRBV2 and TRBJ1-5, the complete variable domain reads EPEVTQTPSHQVTQMGQEVILRCVPISNHLYFYWYRQILGQKVEFLVSFYNNEISEKSEIFDDQFSVERPDGSNFTLKIRSTKLEDSAMYFCASSNDGNQPQHFGDGTRLSIL.

The V and J genes are TRBV9 and TRBJ1-2; D is uncertain. Trimming took off 0 bases at V and 10 bases at J, with 10 bases between the two ends. Germline-derived CDR1 and CDR2 are SGDLS and YYNGEE. The CDR3 contains 12 residues. The CDR3 DNA is TGTGCCAGCAGCGTAGGAGGCAGCTTCTACACCTTC. This translates into CASSVGGSFYTF.

The gene calls are TRBV25-1 and TRBJ1-4, with 9 bases that match TRBD1. V shed 4 bases, J shed 5 bases, and the junction held 11 bases outside the gene matches. The CDR3 has 17 residues. CDR1 and CDR2 (germline): MGHDK, SYGVNS. In DNA form, the CDR3 reads TGTGCCAGCAGTGCCCCGGACAGGGGCCTTGGGAATGAAAAACTGTTTTTT. It codes for CASSAPDRGLGNEKLFF. The whole variable domain, filled in from reference TRBV25-1 and TRBJ1-4, reads EADIYQTPRYLVIGTGKKITLECSQTMGHDKMYWYQQDPGMELHLIHYSYGVNSTEKGDLSSESTVSRIRTEHFPLTLESARPSHTSQYLCASSAPDRGLGNEKLFFGSGTQLSVL.

This chain uses TRBV21-1 with TRBJ1-4; the table assigns TRBD1, which was not confirmed against the DNA. TRBV21-1 is a listed pseudogene. The length of the CDR3 is 18 residues. CDR3 protein: CASPKSFPLPRGRWKLFF. Written as DNA, the CDR3 is TGTGCCAGCCCTAAATCCTTTCCCCTCCCCAGGGGTAGGTGGAAACTGTTTTTT.

The chain links TRBV7-3 to TRBJ1-1; D unresolved. CDR3 size: 14 residues. Germline CDR1 SGHTA, CDR2 FQGTGA. The germline V and J ends were trimmed by 2 bases and 5 bases, with 12 bases remaining between them. The CDR3 here is CASSLYSTSTEAFF. The CDR3 nucleotides are TGTGCCAGCAGCTTATACAGTACATCAACTGAAGCTTTCTTT.

This clone was recorded a few times. The chain joins TRBV7-2 to TRBJ1-5; D uncertain. Per the germline V gene, CDR1 is SGHTA and CDR2 is FQGNSA. The V gene lost 1 base and the J gene lost 0 bases, with 7 bases spanning the gap. There are 15 residues in the CDR3. The CDR3 DNA follows: TGTGCCAGCAGCTTAGGGGAGGCTAGCAATCAGCCCCAGCATTTT. Translated, it gives CASSLGEASNQPQHF.